This T cell receptor beta chain is from a study of blood T cell repertoires in COVID-19. For the study at large: The United States, Italy and Spain supplied acute and convalescent COVID-19 samples. In each case, the material was cDNA or gDNA derived from T cells, B-cell-depleted T cells, or PBMCs.

CDR3 length equals 15 residues. Trimming shortened V by 0 bases and J by 2 bases, and 10 bases separated the two germline ends. Germline assignment: CDR1 MGHRA and CDR2 YSYEKL. Repertoires were generated with immunoSEQ multiplex PCR, while TCRdb's copy carries only in-frame clones and drops some. Among approximately 130,000 clones listed, around 85% were seen once. Sequences were obtained from peripheral blood. The J gene is TRBJ1-1, the V gene TRBV4-1, with D possibly TRBD1 on 5 matching bases. The source of this sequence is a woman in her forties or fifties who had recovered from COVID-19. The chain's CDR3 is CASSQDPGFNTEAFF. For the CDR3, the DNA is TGCGCCAGCAGCCAAGATCCAGGGTTCAACACTGAAGCTTTCTTT.